One and the same sample provided the 31 T cell receptor beta chains below, sequenced in a study of blood T cell repertoires in COVID-19 (dated by TCRdb to 2020 to 2022). To prepare the library, the immunoSEQ multiplex PCR assay was applied. The clones in this table, taken by TCRdb from immuneACCESS, are in-frame only. Not every clone is retained; where verified, under half of the shortfall comes from an unresolved V gene, and the cause of the rest is unknown. The sample contains about 180,000 clones, around three quarters of them found a single time. The ten largest clonotypes hold 6% to 7.5% of the sample. The source material was peripheral blood. The receptor source for this set is a man between 65 and 79 years old with active or convalescent COVID-19.

The genes are TRBV5-1 and TRBJ2-6, with D maybe TRBD1 (6 bases). The CDR3 contains 14 residues. The V gene lost 2 bases and the J gene lost 8 bases, with 11 bases spanning the gap. The germline CDR1 and CDR2 sequences are SGHRS and YFSETQ. The CDR3 nucleotides are TGCGCCAGCAGCTTAGATACAGGGACCAACGTCCTGACTTTC. Amino acid sequence: CASSLDTGTNVLTF. Complete variable domain (other parts from reference TRBV5-1 and TRBJ2-6): KAGVTQTPRYLIKTRGQQVTLSCSPISGHRSVSWYQQTPGQGLQFLFEYFSETQRNKGNFPGRFSGRQFSNSRSEMNVSTLELGDSALYLCASSLDTGTNVLTFGAGSRLTVL.

The rearrangement links TRBV5-4 to TRBJ2-2; 7 bases map to TRBD1. Germline CDR1 reads SGHNT; CDR2 reads YYREEE (reference sequence). The CDR3 extends over 16 amino acids. The V segment lost 4 bases and the J segment 2 bases; nucleotides outside the gene matches: 8. CDR3 sequence reads: CASSPSRTGNTGELFF. The DNA of the CDR3 is TGTGCCAGCAGCCCGTCCCGGACAGGTAACACCGGGGAGCTGTTTTTT. Full variable domain (missing parts from reference TRBV5-4 and TRBJ2-2): ETGVTQSPTHLIKTRGQQVTLRCSSQSGHNTVSWYQQALGQGPQFIFQYYREEENGRGNFPPRFSGLQFPNYSSELNVNALELDDSALYLCASSPSRTGNTGELFFGEGSRLTVL.

The CDR3 here is CASSQADRDVETQYF. In DNA form, the CDR3 reads TGCGCCAGCAGCCAAGCGGACAGGGATGTAGAGACCCAGTACTTC. The V call is TRBV4-1, the J call TRBJ2-5, with TRBD1 matching over 8 bases. Per germline, CDR1 MGHRA and CDR2 YSYEKL. V shed 1 base, J shed 4 bases, and the junction held 5 bases outside the gene matches. CDR3 length: 15 residues.

The chain couples TRBV24-1 to TRBJ2-2; TRBD1 matches at 9 bases. This CDR3 spans 17 amino acids. V gave up 2 bases and J gave up 6 bases; unmatched junction bases: 9. Germline CDR1 is KGHDR and CDR2 is SFDVKD. The CDR3 DNA is TGTGCCACCAGTGATTCCACGGGGACAGGGCACGCCGGGGAGCTGTTTTTT. This sequence encodes CATSDSTGTGHAGELFF.

In its sample, this clone was seen a few times. This chain uses TRBV5-1 with TRBJ1-1, with D tentatively TRBD1 (6 bases). The V end was cut by 4 bases, the J end by 1 base, with 8 bases between. CDR3 length equals 13 residues. Germline V CDR1 and CDR2: SGHRS, YFSETQ. CDR3: CASSPTGNTEAFF. In DNA, the CDR3 is TGCGCCAGCAGCCCGACAGGGAACACTGAAGCTTTCTTT. The whole variable domain, remainder taken from reference TRBV5-1 and TRBJ1-1, is KAGVTQTPRYLIKTRGQQVTLSCSPISGHRSVSWYQQTPGQGLQFLFEYFSETQRNKGNFPGRFSGRQFSNSRSEMNVSTLELGDSALYLCASSPTGNTEAFFGQGTRLTVV.

This clone has more than one count but fewer than ten. V and J are TRBV9 and TRBJ1-5; 7 bases map to TRBD1. The germline V gene encodes CDR1 SGDLS and CDR2 YYNGEE. The V gene end was trimmed by 0 bases and the J gene end by 5 bases; junction bases not matched to a gene: 5. The CDR3 sequence is 15 residues long. CDR3 sequence reads: CASSVEAGGDQPQHF. In DNA, the CDR3 is TGTGCCAGCAGCGTAGAGGCAGGGGGTGATCAGCCCCAGCATTTT.

The chain joins TRBV10-2 to TRBJ2-2, with D possibly being TRBD1 (6 bases). Germline loops: CDR1 WSHSY, CDR2 SAAADI. V was pared by 8 bases and J by 1 base, with 8 bases between. CDR3 length: 13 residues. The CDR3: CASGGRNTGELFF. CDR3 DNA sequence: TGCGCCAGCGGGGGCAGGAACACCGGGGAGCTGTTTTTT.

V usage is TRBV10-3 and J usage is TRBJ2-1; TRBD2 matches at 9 bases. V shed 2 bases, J shed 10 bases, and the junction held 12 bases outside the gene matches. CDR1 and CDR2 from the germline V gene are ENHRY and SYGVKD. There are 16 residues in the CDR3. In nucleotides, the CDR3 is TGTGCCATCAGTGAGGGAGGGGGACTAGCCGGCAGGGAGCAGTTCTTC. It encodes CAISEGGGLAGREQFF.

The chain couples TRBV7-8 to TRBJ2-2, with D hard to call. V was clipped by 5 bases and J by 4 bases, with 8 bases between them. The CDR3 is made up of 13 amino acids. CDR1 and CDR2 from the germline V gene are SGHVS and FQNEAQ. This chain's CDR3 is CASSRHGTGELFF. The CDR3 DNA reads as TGTGCCAGCAGCCGCCACGGCACCGGGGAGCTGTTTTTT.

The chain uses TRBV27 and TRBJ2-3, with TRBD2 identical over 9 bases. In germline, CDR1 is MNHEY, CDR2 SMNVEV (reference sequence). The CDR3 loop spans 13 amino acids. V lost 3 bases and J lost 8; bases outside the gene matches: 3. The CDR3 DNA reads as TGTGCCAGCAGTTTTAGCGGGGGTGGTACGCAGTATTTT. As protein: CASSFSGGGTQYF.

This clone has only one observation. This sequence joins TRBV4-1 and TRBJ2-1; 9 bases line up with TRBD2. The germline CDR1 and CDR2 sequences are MGHRA and YSYEKL. J was trimmed by 6 bases and V by 1 base; bases with no gene match: 4. The length of the CDR3 is 15 residues. CDR3 DNA: TGCGCCAGCAGCCAAGGACTAGCGGTTTCCAATGAGCAGTTCTTC. Translated: CASSQGLAVSNEQFF.

The chain carries TRBV6-5 and TRBJ1-4; TRBD1 aligns across 10 bases. This CDR3 spans 15 amino acids. V shed 6 bases, J shed 9 bases, and the junction held 10 bases outside the gene matches. In germline, CDR1 is MNHEY, CDR2 SVGAGI. DNA for the CDR3: TGTGCCAGCAGGGACCGAGGACAGGGGGGGAAAAAACTGTTTTTT. Protein sequence: CASRDRGQGGKKLFF.

The J gene is TRBJ1-2, the V gene TRBV6-6, with TRBD1 as a possible D gene (6 bases). CDR3 length: 13 amino acids. Trimming left V 7 bases short and J 2 bases short, with 11 bases between. The germline V gene has CDR1 MNHNY and CDR2 SVGAGI (reference sequence). DNA of the CDR3: TGTGCCAGCACAAAGGGGACAAACTATGGCTACACCTTC. It codes for CASTKGTNYGYTF.

The J gene is TRBJ2-3, the V gene TRBV7-9; 7 bases are shared with TRBD1. The CDR3 sequence is 15 residues long. V shed 4 bases, J shed 0 bases, and the junction held 4 bases outside the gene matches. Germline values: CDR1 SEHNR, CDR2 FQNEAQ (reference sequence). The CDR3 nucleotides read TGTGCCAGCAGCTCGGGACAGCTTAGCACAGATACGCAGTATTTT. It translates to CASSSGQLSTDTQYF.

This rearrangement joins TRBV6-2 or TRBV6-3 to TRBJ2-1; D may be TRBD2 (5 bases). The CDR3 spans 12 residues. CDR1 is MNHEY, CDR2 SVGEGT, per germline. Trimming took 9 bases from V and 8 from J, leaving 14 bases between them. The CDR3 sequence is CASRPRGYEQFF. The DNA for the CDR3 is TGTGCCAGTAGGCCTCGGGGTTATGAGCAGTTCTTC.

This clone was seen more than once but under ten times. The J gene is TRBJ1-5, the V gene TRBV6-5; D is ambiguous. Germline-derived CDR1 and CDR2 are MNHEY and SVGAGI. V was clipped by 4 bases and J by 4 bases, with 11 bases between them. This CDR3 is built from 14 residues. CDR3 nucleotide sequence: TGTGCCAGCAGTTTCGCAGGCCATAATCAGCCCCAGCATTTT. Residues: CASSFAGHNQPQHF.

This chain joins TRBV7-2 and TRBJ1-1; 8 bases agree with TRBD1. The ends lost 6 bases at V and 10 bases at J; junction bases unmatched: 13. The germline V gene encodes CDR1 SGHTA and CDR2 FQGNSA. The CDR3 is made up of 14 amino acids. CDR3 residues: CASRQQGGINGAFF. The CDR3 DNA reads TGTGCCAGCAGACAACAGGGGGGTATTAATGGAGCTTTCTTT.

V is TRBV3-1 (or the pseudogene TRBV3-2) and J is TRBJ2-7; 12 bases align to TRBD1. This CDR3 is built from 15 residues. Germline V gives CDR1 LGHDT, CDR2 YNNKEL (reference sequence). The trim removed 4 bases at V and 8 bases at J, leaving 9 bases unmatched. The CDR3 bases are TGTGCCAGCAGCCCACCCGGGACAGGGGGCGATAAGCAGTACTTC. This codes for CASSPPGTGGDKQYF.

This clone was detected only a few times. The chain has TRBV15 and TRBJ1-5; possible D gene TRBD1, 6 bases. The CDR3 is 16 amino acids. From germline, CDR1 is LNHNV and CDR2 YYDKDF (reference sequence). The V end was cut by 3 bases, the J end by 4 bases, with 16 bases between. The CDR3 DNA sequence: TGTGCCACCAGCAGCGGGGGGCTCTCGCGAAATCAGCCCCAGCATTTT. Its protein is CATSSGGLSRNQPQHF.

The gene calls are TRBV19 and TRBJ2-1; 10 positions agree with TRBD2. Germline V gene lookup returns CDR1 LNHDA and CDR2 SQIVND (reference sequence). This CDR3 is built from 15 residues. V lost 3 bases to trimming and J lost 8 bases; unmatched junction nucleotides: 7. CDR3 coding DNA: TGTGCCAGTAGTATCTTAGCGGGGGGCGAGGATGAGCAGTTCTTC. It yields the protein CASSILAGGEDEQFF.

This rearrangement joins TRBV10-1 to TRBJ2-3, with 8 positions matching TRBD1. J lost 3 bases, V lost 3 bases, and 11 bases had no gene match. The CDR3 covers 17 residues. The germline gives CDR1 WNHNN, CDR2 SYGVQD (reference sequence). This chain's CDR3 is CASSEDRGVHMTDTQYF. Written as DNA, the CDR3 is TGCGCCAGCAGTGAAGACAGGGGAGTTCATATGACAGATACGCAGTATTTT.

The chain carries TRBV14 and TRBJ1-1; D is unclear. Per the germline V gene, CDR1 is SGHDN and CDR2 is FVKESK. Trimming left V 1 base short and J 0 bases short, with 9 bases between. This CDR3 comprises 15 residues. For the CDR3, the DNA is TGTGCCAGCAGCCAAGGATACGGGTTGAACACTGAAGCTTTCTTT. It codes for CASSQGYGLNTEAFF.

This clone was found a few times. V and J are TRBV18 and TRBJ1-5; no clear D gene. Germline V CDR1 and CDR2: KGHSH, LQKENI. V dropped 2 bases and J dropped 2 bases, with 13 bases sitting between them. This CDR3 spans 16 amino acids. Written as DNA, the CDR3 is TGTGCCAGCTCACCAGACGGAGAATGGGGCAATCAGCCCCAGCATTTT. This encodes CASSPDGEWGNQPQHF.

V is TRBV27 and J is TRBJ1-1, with 8 bases that match TRBD1. Per germline, CDR1 MNHEY and CDR2 SMNVEV (reference sequence). The CDR3 totals 17 residues. With V trimmed by 1 base and J by 3 bases, 10 bases remained unmatched. CDR3 bases: TGTGCCAGCAGTTTATACCCGCAGGGGGCGCAGGACACTGAAGCTTTCTTT. It yields the protein CASSLYPQGAQDTEAFF.

V and J are TRBV11-3 and TRBJ1-1; D not resolved. CDR1 is SGHNT and CDR2 is YENEEA in the germline V gene. V dropped 4 bases and J dropped 2 bases, with 14 bases sitting between them. This CDR3 contains 15 residues. The CDR3 reads CASSSHGRVNTEAFF. The CDR3 nucleotides are TGTGCCAGCAGCTCTCACGGGCGGGTAAACACTGAAGCTTTCTTT.

This clone was detected once. This chain connects TRBV19 to TRBJ1-1, with a weak D call TRBD1 (6 bases). The CDR3 contains 14 residues. Germline lookup yields CDR1 LNHDA and CDR2 SQIVND (reference sequence). V was clipped by 3 bases and J by 3 bases, with 11 bases between them. CDR3 residues: CASSIRGGDTEAFF. The DNA for the CDR3 is TGTGCCAGTAGTATTAGGGGGGGCGACACTGAAGCTTTCTTT.

The rearrangement uses TRBV4-2 and TRBJ2-7; TRBD2 matches at 12 bases. V lost 1 base and J lost 4; bases outside the gene matches: 2. CDR3 length: 15 amino acids. Germline assignment: CDR1 LGHNA and CDR2 YNFKEQ. This chain's CDR3 is CASSQGLAGAYEQYF. Written as DNA, the CDR3 is TGTGCCAGCAGCCAAGGACTAGCGGGAGCTTACGAGCAGTACTTC.

The rearrangement uses TRBV5-4 and TRBJ1-2, with D tentatively TRBD1 (5 bases). Germline values: CDR1 SGHNT, CDR2 YYREEE (reference sequence). The V and J ends lost 6 bases and 2 bases respectively, with 11 bases between them. The CDR3 loop spans 13 amino acids. The CDR3 here is CASTPTVNYGYTF. The CDR3, as DNA: TGTGCCAGCACTCCGACAGTCAACTATGGCTACACCTTC.

The chain is built from TRBV6-2 or TRBV6-3 and TRBJ2-5; 8 nucleotides line up with TRBD2. CDR1 and CDR2 (germline): MNHEY, SVGEGT. The junction had 9 bases not matched to a gene; V was cut back by 5 bases and J by 4 bases. This CDR3 comprises 15 residues. The CDR3 is CASSDGGAAPETQYF. The CDR3 nucleotides are TGTGCCAGCAGTGACGGGGGGGCAGCACCAGAGACCCAGTACTTC.

The genes are TRBV27 and TRBJ2-1; TRBD2 matches at 10 bases. The CDR3 runs to 18 residues. Losses at the gene ends were 2 bases for V and 3 bases for J; bases not matched to a gene: 10. Germline V gene lookup returns CDR1 MNHEY and CDR2 SMNVEV (reference sequence). CDR3 residues: CASSLKALLAGVYNEQFF. As DNA, the CDR3 is TGTGCCAGCAGTTTAAAGGCCCTCCTAGCGGGGGTCTACAATGAGCAGTTCTTC.

This CDR3 is CASSSGLAGRDTQYF. In DNA, the CDR3 is TGTGCCAGCAGCAGCGGACTAGCGGGGAGGGATACGCAGTATTTT. V usage is TRBV5-6 and J usage is TRBJ2-3, with 12 positions matching TRBD2. J was trimmed by 6 bases and V by 4 bases; bases with no gene match: 6. CDR1 SGHDT and CDR2 YYEEEE come from the germline V gene. This CDR3 is built from 15 residues.